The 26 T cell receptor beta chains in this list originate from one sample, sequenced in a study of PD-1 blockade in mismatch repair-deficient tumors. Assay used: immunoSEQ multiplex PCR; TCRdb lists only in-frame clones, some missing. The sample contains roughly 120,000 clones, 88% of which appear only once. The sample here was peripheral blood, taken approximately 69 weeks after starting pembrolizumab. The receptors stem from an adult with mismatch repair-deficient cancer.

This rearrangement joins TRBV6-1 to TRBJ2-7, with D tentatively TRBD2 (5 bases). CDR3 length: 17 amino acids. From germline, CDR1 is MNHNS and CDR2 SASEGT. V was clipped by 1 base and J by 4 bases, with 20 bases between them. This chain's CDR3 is CASSEGFRGTKAYEQYF. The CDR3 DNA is TGTGCCAGCAGTGAAGGGTTTCGGGGAACCAAAGCGTACGAGCAGTACTTC.

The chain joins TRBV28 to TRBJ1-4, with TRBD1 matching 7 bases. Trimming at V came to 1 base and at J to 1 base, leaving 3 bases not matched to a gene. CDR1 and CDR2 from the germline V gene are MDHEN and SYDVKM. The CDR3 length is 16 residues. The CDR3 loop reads CASSLSPGGTNEKLFF. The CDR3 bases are TGTGCCAGCAGTTTATCTCCAGGGGGAACTAATGAAAAACTGTTTTTT.

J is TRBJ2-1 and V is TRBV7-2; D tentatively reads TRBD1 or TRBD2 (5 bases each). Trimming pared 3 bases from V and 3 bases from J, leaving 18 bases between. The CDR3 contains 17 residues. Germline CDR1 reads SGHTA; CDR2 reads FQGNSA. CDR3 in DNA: TGTGCCAGCAGCTTGACAGCGGTGGCGAGTGGCTACAATGAGCAGTTCTTC. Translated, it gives CASSLTAVASGYNEQFF. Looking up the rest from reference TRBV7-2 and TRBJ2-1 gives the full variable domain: GAGVSQSPSNKVTEKGKDVELRCDPISGHTALYWYRQSLGQGLEFLIYFQGNSAPDKSGLPSDRFSAERTGGSVSTLTIQRTQQEDSAVYLCASSLTAVASGYNEQFFGPGTRLTVL.

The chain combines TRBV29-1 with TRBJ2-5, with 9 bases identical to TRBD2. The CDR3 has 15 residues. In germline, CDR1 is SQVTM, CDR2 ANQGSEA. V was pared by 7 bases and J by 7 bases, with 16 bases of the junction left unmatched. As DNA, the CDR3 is TGCAGCGCCGACCCACCAGGGGTACTAGCGGGGACCCAGTACTTC. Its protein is CSADPPGVLAGTQYF.

The CDR3 nucleotides read TGCGCCAGCAGCCAAGGGACAGGGTCAGGCTATGGCTACACCTTC. Translated, it gives CASSQGTGSGYGYTF. This chain links TRBV4-1 with TRBJ1-2; 8 nucleotides line up with TRBD1. CDR3 length: 15 residues. The V gene's germline CDR1 is MGHRA and CDR2 YSYEKL. Unmatched junction bases numbered 5, after V lost 1 base and J lost 4 bases.

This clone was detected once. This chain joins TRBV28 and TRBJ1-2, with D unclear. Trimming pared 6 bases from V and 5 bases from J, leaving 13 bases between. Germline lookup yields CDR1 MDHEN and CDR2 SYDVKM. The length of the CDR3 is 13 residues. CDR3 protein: CASSPVAGYGYTF. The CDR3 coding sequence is TGTGCCAGCAGCCCCGTCGCGGGTTATGGCTACACCTTC.

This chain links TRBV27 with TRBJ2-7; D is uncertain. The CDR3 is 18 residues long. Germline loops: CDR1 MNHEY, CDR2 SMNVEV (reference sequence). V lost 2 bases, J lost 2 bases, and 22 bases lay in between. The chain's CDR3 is CASSLVIVPGRRTYEQYF. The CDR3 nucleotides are TGTGCCAGCAGTTTAGTGATAGTCCCCGGACGACGGACCTACGAGCAGTACTTC.

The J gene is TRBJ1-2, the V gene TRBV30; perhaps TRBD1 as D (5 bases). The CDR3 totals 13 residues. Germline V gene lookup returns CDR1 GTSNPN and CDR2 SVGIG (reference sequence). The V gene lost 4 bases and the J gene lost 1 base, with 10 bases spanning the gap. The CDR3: CAWKAGVNYGYTF. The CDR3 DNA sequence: TGTGCCTGGAAGGCGGGGGTTAACTATGGCTACACCTTC.

The CDR3 DNA is TGTGCCAGCAGTCCCTTGGCGGCTAGCACAGATACGCAGTATTTT. Amino acid sequence: CASSPLAASTDTQYF. The J gene is TRBJ2-3, the V gene TRBV6-5; D unresolved. Per the germline V gene, CDR1 is MNHEY and CDR2 is SVGAGI. The V gene lost 5 bases and the J gene lost 0 bases, with 12 bases spanning the gap. CDR3 length equals 15 residues.

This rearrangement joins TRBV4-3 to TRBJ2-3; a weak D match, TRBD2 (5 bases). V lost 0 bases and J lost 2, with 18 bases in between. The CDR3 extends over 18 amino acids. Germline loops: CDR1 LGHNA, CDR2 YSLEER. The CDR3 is CASSQEGGLAGYTDTQYF. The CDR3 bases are TGCGCCAGCAGCCAAGAGGGTGGGCTAGCAGGATACACAGATACGCAGTATTTT.

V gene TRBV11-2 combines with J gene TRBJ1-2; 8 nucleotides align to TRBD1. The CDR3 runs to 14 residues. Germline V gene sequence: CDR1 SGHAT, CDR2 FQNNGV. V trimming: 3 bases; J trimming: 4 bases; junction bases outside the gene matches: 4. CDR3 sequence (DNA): TGTGCCAGCAGCTTTGTACAGGGGGGCTATGGCTACACCTTC. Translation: CASSFVQGGYGYTF.

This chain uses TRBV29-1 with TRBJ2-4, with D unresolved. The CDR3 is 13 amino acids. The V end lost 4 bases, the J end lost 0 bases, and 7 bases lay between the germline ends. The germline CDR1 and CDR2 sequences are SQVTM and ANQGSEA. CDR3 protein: CSVVTLAKNIQYF. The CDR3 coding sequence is TGCAGCGTTGTCACCTTAGCCAAAAACATTCAGTACTTC.

CDR3 amino acids: CASSLVWREGGTYEQYF. DNA for the CDR3: TGCGCCAGCAGCTTGGTCTGGCGGGAGGGCGGGACCTACGAGCAGTACTTC. The chain has TRBV5-1 and TRBJ2-7; 9 bases fit TRBD2. The CDR3 totals 17 residues. Unmatched junction bases numbered 9, after V lost 0 bases and J lost 2 bases. Germline V CDR1 and CDR2: SGHRS, YFSETQ. Drawing the rest from reference TRBV5-1 and TRBJ2-7, the complete variable domain is KAGVTQTPRYLIKTRGQQVTLSCSPISGHRSVSWYQQTPGQGLQFLFEYFSETQRNKGNFPGRFSGRQFSNSRSEMNVSTLELGDSALYLCASSLVWREGGTYEQYFGPGTRLTVT.

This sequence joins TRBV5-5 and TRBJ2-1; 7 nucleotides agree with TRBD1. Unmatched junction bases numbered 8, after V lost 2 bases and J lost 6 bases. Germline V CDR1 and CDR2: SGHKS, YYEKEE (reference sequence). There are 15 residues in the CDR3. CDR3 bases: TGTGCCAGCAGCTTCATTCCGAGACAGGGCAATGAGCAGTTCTTC. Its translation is CASSFIPRQGNEQFF.

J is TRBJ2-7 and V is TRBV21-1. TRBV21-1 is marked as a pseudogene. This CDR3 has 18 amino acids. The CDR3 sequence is CASSKGLICRISSYEQYF. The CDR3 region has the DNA TGTGCCAGCAGCAAGGGGTTGATCTGTAGGATAAGCTCCTACGAGCAGTACTTC.

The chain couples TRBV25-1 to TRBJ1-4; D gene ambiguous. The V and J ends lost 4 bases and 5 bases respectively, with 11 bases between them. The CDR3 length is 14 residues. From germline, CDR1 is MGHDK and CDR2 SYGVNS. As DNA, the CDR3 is TGTGCCAGCAGTGCTTGGCAACTCAATGAAAAACTGTTTTTT. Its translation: CASSAWQLNEKLFF.

The CDR3 region has the DNA TGTGCCAGCAGCTTAAAGGCAGGGGACGATTACGAGCAGTACTTC. Translating gives CASSLKAGDDYEQYF. The chain employs TRBV7-6 and TRBJ2-7; the D gene is possibly TRBD1 (6 bases). Trimming took off 2 bases at V and 4 bases at J, with 15 bases between the two ends. The CDR3 is 15 amino acids. In germline, CDR1 is SGHVS, CDR2 FNYEAQ.

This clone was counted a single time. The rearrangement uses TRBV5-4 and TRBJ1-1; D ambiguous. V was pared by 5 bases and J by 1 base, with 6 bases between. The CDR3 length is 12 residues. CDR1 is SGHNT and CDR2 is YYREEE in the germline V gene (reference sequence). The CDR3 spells CASREGNTEAFF. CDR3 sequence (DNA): TGTGCCAGCAGGGAGGGGAACACTGAAGCTTTCTTT.

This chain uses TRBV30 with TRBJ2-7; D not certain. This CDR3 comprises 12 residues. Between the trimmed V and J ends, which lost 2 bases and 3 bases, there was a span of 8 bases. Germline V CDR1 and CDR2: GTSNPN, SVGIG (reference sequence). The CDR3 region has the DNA TGTGCCTGGAGTACCACCCGCTACGAGCAGTACTTC. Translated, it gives CAWSTTRYEQYF. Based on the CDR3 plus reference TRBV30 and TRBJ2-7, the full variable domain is SQTIHQWPATLVQPVGSPLSLECTVEGTSNPNLYWYRQAAGRGLQLLFYSVGIGQISSEVPQNLSASRPQDRQFILSSKKLLLSDSGFYLCAWSTTRYEQYFGPGTRLTVT.

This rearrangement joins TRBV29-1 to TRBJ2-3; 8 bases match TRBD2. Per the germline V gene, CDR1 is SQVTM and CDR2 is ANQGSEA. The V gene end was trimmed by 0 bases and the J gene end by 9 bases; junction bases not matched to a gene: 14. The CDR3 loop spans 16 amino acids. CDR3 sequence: CSVEDLSGGAFRTQYF. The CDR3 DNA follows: TGCAGCGTTGAAGATCTTTCGGGGGGGGCCTTTCGGACGCAGTATTTT.

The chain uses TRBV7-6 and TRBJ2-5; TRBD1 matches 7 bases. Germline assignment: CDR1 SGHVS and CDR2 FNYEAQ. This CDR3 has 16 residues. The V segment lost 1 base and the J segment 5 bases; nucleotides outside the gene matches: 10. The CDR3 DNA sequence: TGTGCCAGCAGCTTAGTAGAGGGGGCAGCTATGGAGACCCAGTACTTC. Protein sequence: CASSLVEGAAMETQYF.

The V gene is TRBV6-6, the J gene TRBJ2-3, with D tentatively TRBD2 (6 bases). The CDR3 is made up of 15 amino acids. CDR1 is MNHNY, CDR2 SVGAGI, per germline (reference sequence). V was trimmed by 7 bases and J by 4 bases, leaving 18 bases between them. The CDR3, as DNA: TGTGCCAGCACCTCGGACTATTTGACACCAGATACGCAGTATTTT. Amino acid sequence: CASTSDYLTPDTQYF.

The CDR3 sequence: CASSYSRLTGYKQYF. In nucleotides, the CDR3 is TGTGCCAGCAGTTACTCGAGGCTAACAGGGTATAAGCAGTACTTC. The chain has TRBV6-5 and TRBJ2-7, with a tentative D call TRBD1 (6 bases). Germline V lookup: CDR1 MNHEY, CDR2 SVGAGI. The V and J ends lost 0 bases and 8 bases respectively, with 17 bases between them. This CDR3 has 15 residues.

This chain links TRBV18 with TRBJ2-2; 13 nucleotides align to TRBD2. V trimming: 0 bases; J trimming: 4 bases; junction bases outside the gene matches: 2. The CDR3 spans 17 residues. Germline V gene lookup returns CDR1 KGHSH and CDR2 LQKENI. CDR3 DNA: TGTGCCAGCTCACCACCTGGACTAGCGGGAGCCACCGGGGAGCTGTTTTTT. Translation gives CASSPPGLAGATGELFF.

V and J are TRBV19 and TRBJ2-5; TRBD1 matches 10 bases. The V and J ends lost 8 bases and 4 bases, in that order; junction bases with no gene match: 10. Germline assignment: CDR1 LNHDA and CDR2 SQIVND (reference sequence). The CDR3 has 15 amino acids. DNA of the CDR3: TGTGCCAGTGCCGACGGGACAGGGGCTCGAGAGACCCAGTACTTC. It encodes CASADGTGARETQYF.

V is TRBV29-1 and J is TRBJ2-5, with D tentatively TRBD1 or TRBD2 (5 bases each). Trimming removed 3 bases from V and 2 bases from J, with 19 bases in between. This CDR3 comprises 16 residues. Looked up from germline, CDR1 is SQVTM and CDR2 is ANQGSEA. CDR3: CSVDRGVMWRQETQYF. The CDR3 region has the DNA TGCAGCGTTGATAGAGGGGTGATGTGGCGGCAAGAGACCCAGTACTTC.